This passage covers 4 T cell receptor beta chains from one sample sequenced in a study of human T cells and chemical hapten exposure. What the library attached to individual cDNA molecules were unique molecular identifiers. TCRdb recomputed calls from the reads with MiXCR, one row per CDR3 protein. The sample has about 1,700 distinct CDR3 sequences; roughly 50% are singletons. Treatment in this sample: therapeutic diphenylcyclopropenone sensitization with weekly scalp DPC. The sample in question was whole blood, obtained before DPC sensitization or 2, 6, or about 24 weeks after (not recorded which). These receptors all stem from an adult with alopecia areata. Some clones in this sample may be carry-over from other donors' samples. This table probably holds off-target reads from a library built for another chain.

The CDR3 protein is CSATLATLSGANVLTF. CDR3 nucleotides: TGCAGTGCTACGTTAGCTACACTCTCTGGGGCCAACGTCCTGACTTTC. The chain recombines TRBV20-1 with TRBJ2-6; no reliable D call. Germline CDR1 reads DFQATT; CDR2 reads SNEGSKA (reference sequence). V dropped 4 bases and J dropped 0 bases, with 13 bases sitting between them. This CDR3 comprises 16 residues.

This sequence joins TRBV27 and TRBJ2-5; 11 bases fit TRBD1. V gave up 5 bases and J gave up 4 bases; unmatched junction bases: 6. This CDR3 is built from 15 residues. CDR1 is MNHEY, CDR2 SMNVEV, per germline (reference sequence). CDR3 amino acids: CASSASGTGGETQYF. The CDR3 DNA reads TGTGCCAGCAGTGCTTCCGGGACAGGGGGAGAGACCCAGTACTTC.

The rearrangement links TRBV14 to TRBJ1-1; D remains unclear. V was shortened by 4 bases and J by 0 bases, with 15 bases between the two germline ends. The germline V gene has CDR1 SGHDN and CDR2 FVKESK. CDR3 size: 16 residues. The CDR3 region has the DNA TGTGCCAGCAGCCTTTGGTTGGGCCTGATGAACACTGAAGCTTTCTTT. Translation gives CASSLWLGLMNTEAFF.

This chain connects TRBV4-3 to TRBJ2-1; D is possibly TRBD1 (5 bases). CDR3 length: 15 residues. The germline V gene encodes CDR1 LGHNA and CDR2 YSLEER. Deletions cut 1 base from V and 2 bases from J, with 9 bases between. The CDR3 bases are TGCGCCAGCAGCCAAGGGGGCTTCACCTACAATGAGCAGTTCTTC. Translated: CASSQGGFTYNEQFF.